A single T cell receptor beta chain is shown here with its context. The target antigen is unknown. This sample is part of a study of blood T cells in healthy people across ages. Findings and caveats of the study: The study regarded diversity estimates from one million T cells as underestimates. Higher diversity and more naive CD4+ cells were features of long-lived donors, compared to aged donors.

CDR1 is KGHSY and CDR2 is FQNENV in the germline V gene. The ends were cut back, 1 base at V and 0 bases at J, with 9 bases in the middle. This CDR3 has 15 residues. A J-beta primer mix and a sample-barcoded 5' primer were used in a second PCR of roughly 7 to 12 cycles. MiXCR was run by TCRdb on the 5' RACE reads, yielding one entry per CDR3 protein. This table holds some 700,000 distinct CDR3 sequences, about 42% found once. The receptor was isolated from a woman aged 55-69 years in good health. Sequencing input: blood. The chain links TRBV16 to TRBJ1-1; D gene unclear. The CDR3 DNA follows: TGTGCCAGCAGCCAATTAGGCGGGATGAACACTGAAGCTTTCTTT. This codes for CASSQLGGMNTEAFF. Based on the CDR3 plus reference TRBV16 and TRBJ1-1, the full variable domain is GEEVAQTPKHLVRGEGQKAKLYCAPIKGHSYVFWYQQVLKNEFKFLISFQNENVFDETGMPKERFSAKCLPNSPCSLEIQATKLEDSAVYFCASSQLGGMNTEAFFGQGTRLTVV.